These 32 T cell receptor beta chains originate from one sample sequenced in a study of T cell responses to AZD1222 COVID-19 vaccine (dated by TCRdb to the early 2020s). The time point label, as the study defines it: baseline before first vaccination. The library came from the immunoSEQ multiplex PCR assay. TCRdb carries this immuneACCESS record with in-frame sequences only. Its versions omit some clonotypes, under half of them owing to an unresolved V gene in the studies checked, with the rest unexplained. Counted in this sample were about 88,000 clones; 75% to 90% of them appeared once. The ten largest make up 2% to 2.5% of the sample. Sequencing was performed on peripheral blood, taken on day 0 of AZD1222 vaccination. These receptors all come from an adult in good health.

The V call is TRBV20-1, the J call TRBJ2-7, with D unclear. Trimming removed 2 bases at V and 2 bases at J, with 4 bases between. The germline V gene encodes CDR1 DFQATT and CDR2 SNEGSKA (reference sequence). This CDR3 region has 11 residues. The DNA of the CDR3 is TGCAGTGCTAGACACACCTACGAGCAGTACTTC. Translation gives CSARHTYEQYF.

The chain couples TRBV19 to TRBJ1-1, with 7 nucleotides matching TRBD1. This CDR3 spans 15 amino acids. Looked up from germline, CDR1 is LNHDA and CDR2 is SQIVND (reference sequence). Germline trimming cut 1 base from V and 0 bases from J; bases unmatched to any gene: 2. The CDR3 DNA sequence: TGTGCCAGTAGTATAGGGGGGACAGTGAACACTGAAGCTTTCTTT. The encoded protein is CASSIGGTVNTEAFF.

This chain links TRBV6-5 with TRBJ2-7; D is unresolved. The CDR3 sequence is 13 residues long. Trimming pared 2 bases from V and 6 bases from J, leaving 11 bases between. Germline V gene sequence: CDR1 MNHEY, CDR2 SVGAGI. The CDR3 spells CASSYTGLGEQYF. The CDR3 DNA reads as TGTGCCAGCAGTTACACGGGCCTAGGCGAGCAGTACTTC.

The rearrangement joins TRBV7-6 to TRBJ1-3; 8 bases match TRBD1. Germline lookup yields CDR1 SGHVS and CDR2 FNYEAQ. The V and J ends lost 5 bases and 4 bases, in that order; junction bases with no gene match: 13. The CDR3 is 17 residues long. The CDR3 DNA sequence: TGTGCCAGCAGCCCCACATTCCAGGGGGCGTACGGAAACACCATATATTTT. It specifies CASSPTFQGAYGNTIYF. The full variable domain, completed using reference TRBV7-6 and TRBJ1-3, is GAGVSQSPRYKVTKRGQDVALRCDPISGHVSLYWYRQALGQGPEFLTYFNYEAQQDKSGLPNDRFSAERPEGSISTLTIQRTEQRDSAMYRCASSPTFQGAYGNTIYFGEGSWLTVV.

The chain couples TRBV5-8 to TRBJ1-2; D possibly corresponds to TRBD1 (5 bases). There are 13 residues in the CDR3. Trimming removed 4 bases at V and 4 bases at J, with 11 bases between. Germline lookup yields CDR1 SGHTS and CDR2 YDEGEE. The CDR3 nucleotides are TGTGCCAGCAGCCTCCGGGGGGGCTATGGCTACACCTTC. Protein sequence: CASSLRGGYGYTF.

This chain links TRBV23-1 with TRBJ1-1, with unresolved D. TRBV23-1 is an open reading frame, and its role is uncertain. This CDR3 spans 15 amino acids. V shed 0 bases and J shed 0 bases, with 8 bases lying between them. CDR3 bases: TGCGCCAGCAGTCAATCGATTACTCTGAACACTGAAGCTTTCTTT. Translating gives CASSQSITLNTEAFF.

CDR3 in amino acids: CASSIVRGTGELFF. The CDR3 nucleotides are TGTGCCAGTAGTATAGTTAGGGGTACCGGGGAGCTGTTTTTT. The chain joins TRBV19 to TRBJ2-2; maybe TRBD1 (5 bases). This CDR3 comprises 14 residues. CDR1 is LNHDA, CDR2 SQIVND, per germline (reference sequence). Trimming took 1 base from V and 5 from J, leaving 8 bases between them.

The chain couples TRBV6-1 to TRBJ1-6, with a weak D call TRBD1 (5 bases). The V and J ends lost 2 bases and 6 bases respectively, with 14 bases between them. This CDR3 is 16 amino acids long. Looked up from germline, CDR1 is MNHNS and CDR2 is SASEGT. Here the CDR3 reads CASSEPGLGGNSPLHF. The CDR3 DNA is TGTGCCAGCAGTGAACCGGGACTTGGAGGTAATTCACCCCTCCACTTT.

J is TRBJ1-2 and V is TRBV15, with 8 bases matching TRBD1. CDR3 length: 16 amino acids. The junction had 10 bases not matched to a gene; V was cut back by 3 bases and J by 4 bases. CDR1 and CDR2 from the germline V gene are LNHNV and YYDKDF (reference sequence). The CDR3 sequence is CATSRGTLGQVYGYTF. CDR3 nucleotide sequence: TGTGCCACCAGCAGGGGAACCCTGGGACAGGTCTATGGCTACACCTTC.

The chain links TRBV11-2 to TRBJ2-5; D uncertain. Between the trimmed V and J ends, which lost 4 bases and 5 bases, there was a span of 17 bases. The V gene's germline CDR1 is SGHAT and CDR2 FQNNGV. The CDR3 is 15 amino acids. In DNA form, the CDR3 reads TGTGCCAGCAGCTCCCAGTCTTATGATTCGGAGACCCAGTACTTC. Its protein is CASSSQSYDSETQYF. Full variable domain (outside the CDR3, taken from reference TRBV11-2 and TRBJ2-5): EAGVAQSPRYKIIEKRQSVAFWCNPISGHATLYWYQQILGQGPKLLIQFQNNGVVDDSQLPKDRFSAERLKGVDSTLKIQPAKLEDSAVYLCASSSQSYDSETQYFGPGTRLLVL.

The chain recombines TRBV6-5 with TRBJ1-6; no firm D call. Germline V CDR1 and CDR2: MNHEY, SVGAGI. V shed 5 bases and J shed 7 bases, with 9 bases lying between them. This CDR3 contains 13 residues. The CDR3 sequence: CASSPVRNSPLHF. Written as DNA, the CDR3 is TGTGCCAGCAGTCCTGTCAGAAATTCACCCCTCCACTTT.

The chain couples TRBV2 to TRBJ2-2; unclear D gene. The V and J ends lost 5 bases and 7 bases respectively, with 5 bases between them. Germline CDR1 and CDR2: SNHLY and FYNNEI. The CDR3 is 11 amino acids. The CDR3 sequence: CASSTLGELFF. The CDR3 region has the DNA TGTGCCAGCAGTACCCTCGGGGAGCTGTTTTTT.

The rearrangement joins TRBV6-5 to TRBJ2-7; D is unclear. Germline CDR1 and CDR2: MNHEY and SVGAGI. Trimming shortened V by 5 bases and J by 1 base, and 12 bases separated the two germline ends. The CDR3 covers 14 residues. The CDR3 reads CASSTPSSSYEQYF. The CDR3 region has the DNA TGTGCCAGCAGTACCCCCTCCTCTTCCTACGAGCAGTACTTC.

The genes are TRBV7-9 and TRBJ1-1; no reliable D call. Trimming stripped 11 bases from V and 0 bases from J, with 10 bases between. In germline, CDR1 is SEHNR, CDR2 FQNEAQ (reference sequence). There are 12 residues in the CDR3. In nucleotides, the CDR3 is TGTGCCGGGCACACTATGAACACTGAAGCTTTCTTT. Protein product: CAGHTMNTEAFF. Full variable domain (remainder filled in from reference TRBV7-9 and TRBJ1-1): DTGVSQNPRHKITKRGQNVTFRCDPISEHNRLYWYRQTLGQGPEFLTYFQNEAQLEKSRLLSDRFSAERPKGSFSTLEIQRTEQGDSAMYLCAGHTMNTEAFFGQGTRLTVV.

The CDR3 is CASSLVVNTEAFF. DNA for the CDR3: TGCGCCAGCAGCTTGGTCGTGAACACTGAAGCTTTCTTT. The chain joins TRBV5-1 to TRBJ1-1; D gene uncertain. Germline lookup yields CDR1 SGHRS and CDR2 YFSETQ. The CDR3 totals 13 residues. V lost 0 bases and J lost 0, with 3 bases in between.

This chain joins TRBV5-6 and TRBJ1-2; tentative D call: TRBD1 (5 bases). CDR1 SGHDT and CDR2 YYEEEE come from the germline V gene. The V gene lost 4 bases and the J gene lost 4 bases, with 17 bases spanning the gap. The CDR3 spans 15 residues. CDR3 in amino acids: CASSRRDSDIYGYTF. In DNA, the CDR3 is TGTGCCAGCAGCCGCCGAGACAGCGATATCTATGGCTACACCTTC.

The CDR3 DNA follows: TGTGCCAGCAGTGAACAAGGGGTGGGTGAAGCTTTCTTT. Protein sequence: CASSEQGVGEAFF. The gene calls are TRBV2 and TRBJ1-1, with D maybe TRBD1 (5 bases). The CDR3 runs to 13 residues. V was pared by 2 bases and J by 7 bases, with 11 bases between. Germline assignment: CDR1 SNHLY and CDR2 FYNNEI.

This chain links TRBV13 with TRBJ2-7; 7 bases map to TRBD1. Germline V gene data show CDR1 as PRHDT and CDR2 as FYEKMQ (reference sequence). CDR3 size: 16 residues. Trimming at V came to 7 bases and at J to 0 bases, leaving 12 bases not matched to a gene. This chain's CDR3 is CASIKKGQAYSYEQYF. The CDR3 nucleotides read TGTGCCAGCATCAAAAAAGGACAGGCCTACTCCTACGAGCAGTACTTC.

The chain joins TRBV7-9 to TRBJ2-7; 8 nucleotides align to TRBD1. This CDR3 has 14 amino acids. The V gene end was trimmed by 1 base and the J gene end by 3 bases; junction bases not matched to a gene: 2. In germline, CDR1 is SEHNR, CDR2 FQNEAQ (reference sequence). The CDR3 DNA is TGTGCCAGCAGCTTAGGACAGGGGCTCTACGAGCAGTACTTC. The encoded protein is CASSLGQGLYEQYF.

This clone was detected once. V usage is TRBV13 and J usage is TRBJ2-2; a weak D match, TRBD2 (6 bases). The CDR3 contains 13 residues. Trimming stripped 8 bases from V and 4 bases from J, with 11 bases between. The germline CDR1 and CDR2 sequences are PRHDT and FYEKMQ (reference sequence). The CDR3 DNA reads TGTGCCAGCGGCTGGGGGGTCACCGGGGAGCTGTTTTTT. It specifies CASGWGVTGELFF.

The chain recombines TRBV5-1 with TRBJ1-5; a possible D gene is TRBD1 (5 bases). This CDR3 spans 15 amino acids. Trimming removed 0 bases at V and 2 bases at J, with 9 bases between. The V gene's germline CDR1 is SGHRS and CDR2 YFSETQ. The CDR3: CASSLVGDRNQPQHF. The CDR3 region has the DNA TGCGCCAGCAGCTTGGTGGGGGATCGCAATCAGCCCCAGCATTTT.

The rearrangement joins TRBV7-6 to TRBJ2-6; D might be TRBD1 (5 bases). Trimming removed 0 bases from V and 0 bases from J, with 9 bases in between. Germline assignment: CDR1 SGHVS and CDR2 FNYEAQ. The CDR3 contains 17 residues. The CDR3 spells CASSLAGAGSGANVLTF. In DNA form, the CDR3 reads TGTGCCAGCAGCTTAGCAGGGGCCGGCTCTGGGGCCAACGTCCTGACTTTC.

The chain links TRBV7-3 to TRBJ2-7; D perhaps matches TRBD1 (5 bases). V was trimmed by 5 bases and J by 1 base, leaving 9 bases between them. Germline V gene sequence: CDR1 SGHTA, CDR2 FQGTGA. The CDR3 totals 13 residues. The CDR3 loop reads CASSRSGSYEQYF. The CDR3 DNA reads TGTGCCAGCAGCCGTTCAGGGTCCTACGAGCAGTACTTC.

This clone came up a few times. The rearrangement links TRBV29-1 to TRBJ2-1; TRBD1 matches at 9 bases. The CDR3 is made up of 12 amino acids. From germline, CDR1 is SQVTM and CDR2 ANQGSEA. Unmatched junction bases numbered 6, after V lost 7 bases and J lost 8 bases. The CDR3, as DNA: TGCAGCGGGGGACAGGGTGCCGATGAGCAGTTCTTC. This encodes CSGGQGADEQFF.

V and J are TRBV6-5 and TRBJ2-7; tentative D call: TRBD1 (5 bases). The CDR3 runs to 13 residues. Trimming left V 4 bases short and J 0 bases short, with 7 bases between. Germline V lookup: CDR1 MNHEY, CDR2 SVGAGI. The CDR3 DNA is TGTGCCAGCAGTTTCAGGGACTCCTACGAGCAGTACTTC. It codes for CASSFRDSYEQYF.

Comment on this clone: A much larger clone differs by one base, so this may be a read error. The same CDR3 can be traced to other DNA sequences in this sample. The chain joins TRBV6-1 to TRBJ2-1; 8 bases line up with TRBD2. Germline loops: CDR1 MNHNS, CDR2 SASEGT. CDR3 length equals 15 residues. Germline trimming cut 2 bases from V and 1 base from J; bases unmatched to any gene: 1. Written as DNA, the CDR3 is TGTGCCAGCAGTGAACTAGCGGGTTCCTACAATGAGCAGTTCTTC. This codes for CASSELAGSYNEQFF.

The CDR3 sequence is CASSPGGESPLHF. In DNA form, the CDR3 reads TGTGCCAGCTCACCGGGCGGGGAATCACCCCTCCACTTT. The chain recombines TRBV18 with TRBJ1-6; D uncertain. Germline CDR1 and CDR2: KGHSH and LQKENI. The V end was cut by 3 bases, the J end by 10 bases, with 10 bases between. The length of the CDR3 is 13 residues.

The V and J genes are TRBV7-2 and TRBJ1-6; 9 nucleotides match TRBD1. Germline CDR1 and CDR2: SGHTA and FQGNSA. The V gene end was trimmed by 5 bases and the J gene end by 9 bases; junction bases not matched to a gene: 5. This CDR3 is 14 amino acids long. CDR3 nucleotide sequence: TGTGCCAGCAGCCCCGGACAGGGGCGTTCACCCCTCCACTTT. It yields the protein CASSPGQGRSPLHF.

The chain couples TRBV11-2 to TRBJ2-7; D gene uncertain. The germline V gene encodes CDR1 SGHAT and CDR2 FQNNGV. Trimming took 1 base from V and 3 from J, leaving 7 bases between them. The CDR3 totals 13 residues. The CDR3 protein is CASSLGLRYEQYF. For the CDR3, the DNA is TGTGCCAGCAGCTTAGGACTCCGCTACGAGCAGTACTTC.

J is TRBJ1-1 and V is TRBV4-3; unclear D gene. There are 13 residues in the CDR3. Germline lookup yields CDR1 LGHNA and CDR2 YSLEER. V was pared by 3 bases and J by 5 bases, with 10 bases between. CDR3 region: CASSHDVETEAFF. The CDR3 DNA reads TGCGCCAGCAGCCATGACGTGGAAACTGAAGCTTTCTTT.

The chain is built from TRBV9 and TRBJ1-2, with D unresolved. V lost 3 bases, J lost 4 bases, and 10 bases lay in between. Germline-derived CDR1 and CDR2 are SGDLS and YYNGEE. The CDR3 extends over 13 amino acids. CDR3 loop: CASSGGSPYGYTF. DNA for the CDR3: TGTGCCAGCAGCGGAGGGAGCCCCTATGGCTACACCTTC.

This rearrangement joins TRBV2 to TRBJ2-3, with TRBD2 identical over 15 bases. Germline V CDR1 and CDR2: SNHLY, FYNNEI. The length of the CDR3 is 21 residues. The J segment lost 2 bases and the V segment lost 2 bases, leaving 14 bases of the junction unmatched. The CDR3 nucleotides are TGTGCCAGCAGTGAATGGGGACTAGCGGGGGGCCGGGGCTTAAACACAGATACGCAGTATTTT. Its translation: CASSEWGLAGGRGLNTDTQYF.